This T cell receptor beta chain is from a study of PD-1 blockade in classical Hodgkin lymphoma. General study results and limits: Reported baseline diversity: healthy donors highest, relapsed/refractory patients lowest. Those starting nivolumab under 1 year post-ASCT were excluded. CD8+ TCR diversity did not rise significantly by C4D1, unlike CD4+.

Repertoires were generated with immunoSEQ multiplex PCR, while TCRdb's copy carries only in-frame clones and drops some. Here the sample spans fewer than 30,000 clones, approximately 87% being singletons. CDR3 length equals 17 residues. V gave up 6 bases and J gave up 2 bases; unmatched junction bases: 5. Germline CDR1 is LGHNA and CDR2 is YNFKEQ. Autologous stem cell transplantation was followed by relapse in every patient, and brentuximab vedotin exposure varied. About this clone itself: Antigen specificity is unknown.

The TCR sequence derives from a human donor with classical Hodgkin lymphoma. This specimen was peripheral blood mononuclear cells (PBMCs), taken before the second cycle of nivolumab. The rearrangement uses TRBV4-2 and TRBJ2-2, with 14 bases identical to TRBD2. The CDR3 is CASSRLAGGVNTGELFF. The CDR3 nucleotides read TGTGCCAGCAGTCGACTAGCGGGAGGGGTTAACACCGGGGAGCTGTTTTTT.